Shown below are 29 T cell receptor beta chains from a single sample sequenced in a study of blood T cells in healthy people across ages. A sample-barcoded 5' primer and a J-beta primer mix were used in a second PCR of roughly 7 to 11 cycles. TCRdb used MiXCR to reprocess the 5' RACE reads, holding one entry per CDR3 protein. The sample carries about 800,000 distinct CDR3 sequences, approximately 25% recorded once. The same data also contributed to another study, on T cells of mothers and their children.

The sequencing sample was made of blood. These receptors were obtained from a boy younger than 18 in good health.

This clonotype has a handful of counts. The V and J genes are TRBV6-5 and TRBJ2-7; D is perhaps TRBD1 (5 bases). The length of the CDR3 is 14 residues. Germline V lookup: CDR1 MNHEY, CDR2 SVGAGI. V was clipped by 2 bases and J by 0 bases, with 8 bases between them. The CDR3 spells CASSYARASYEQYF. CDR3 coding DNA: TGTGCCAGCAGTTACGCCAGGGCCTCCTACGAGCAGTACTTC.

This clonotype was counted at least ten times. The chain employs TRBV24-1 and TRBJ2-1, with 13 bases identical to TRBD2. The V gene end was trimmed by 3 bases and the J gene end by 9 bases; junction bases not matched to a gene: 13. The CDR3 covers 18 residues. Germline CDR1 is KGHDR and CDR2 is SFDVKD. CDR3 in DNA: TGTGCCACCAGTGATCAGGCTGGGGCGGGACTAGCGGGATTTGAGCAGTTCTTC. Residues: CATSDQAGAGLAGFEQFF.

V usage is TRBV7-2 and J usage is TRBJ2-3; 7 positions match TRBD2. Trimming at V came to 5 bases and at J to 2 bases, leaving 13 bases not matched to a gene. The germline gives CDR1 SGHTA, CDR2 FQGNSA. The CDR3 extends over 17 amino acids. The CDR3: CASSAPLAEGSTDTQYF. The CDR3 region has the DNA TGTGCCAGCAGCGCACCCCTAGCGGAAGGTTCCACAGATACGCAGTATTTT. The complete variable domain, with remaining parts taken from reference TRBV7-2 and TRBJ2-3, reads GAGVSQSPSNKVTEKGKDVELRCDPISGHTALYWYRQSLGQGLEFLIYFQGNSAPDKSGLPSDRFSAERTGGSVSTLTIQRTQQEDSAVYLCASSAPLAEGSTDTQYFGPGTRLTVL.

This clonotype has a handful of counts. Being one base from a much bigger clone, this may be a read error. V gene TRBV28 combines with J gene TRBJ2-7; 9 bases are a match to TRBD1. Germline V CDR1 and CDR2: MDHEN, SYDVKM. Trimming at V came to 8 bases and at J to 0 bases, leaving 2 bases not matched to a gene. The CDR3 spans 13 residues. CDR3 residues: CASGGQGSYEQYF. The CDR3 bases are TGTGCCAGCGGGGGACAGGGCTCCTACGAGCAGTACTTC.

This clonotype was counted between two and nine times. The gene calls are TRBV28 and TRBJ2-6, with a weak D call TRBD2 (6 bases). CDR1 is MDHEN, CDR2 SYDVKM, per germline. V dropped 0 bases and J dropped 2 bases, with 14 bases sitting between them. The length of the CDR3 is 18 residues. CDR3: CASSLWGPGGTGANVLTF. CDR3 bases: TGTGCCAGCAGTTTATGGGGCCCGGGCGGGACTGGGGCCAACGTCCTGACTTTC.

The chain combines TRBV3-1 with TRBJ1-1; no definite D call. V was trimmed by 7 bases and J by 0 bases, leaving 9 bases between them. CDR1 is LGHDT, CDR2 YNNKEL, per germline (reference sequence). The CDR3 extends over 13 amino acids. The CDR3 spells CASNHGVNTEAFF. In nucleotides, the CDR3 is TGTGCCAGCAACCACGGGGTGAACACTGAAGCTTTCTTT.

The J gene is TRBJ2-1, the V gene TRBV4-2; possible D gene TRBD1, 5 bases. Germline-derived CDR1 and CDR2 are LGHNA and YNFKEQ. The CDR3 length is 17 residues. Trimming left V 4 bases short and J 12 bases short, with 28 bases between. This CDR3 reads CASSLGQGRKSDTGQFF. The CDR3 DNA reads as TGTGCCAGCAGCCTCGGCCAGGGTCGGAAGTCGGATACGGGGCAGTTCTTC.

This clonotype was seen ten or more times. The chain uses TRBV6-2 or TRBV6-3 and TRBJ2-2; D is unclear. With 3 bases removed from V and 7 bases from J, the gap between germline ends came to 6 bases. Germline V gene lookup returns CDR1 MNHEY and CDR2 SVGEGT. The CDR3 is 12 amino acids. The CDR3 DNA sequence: TGTGCCAGCAGTTATTTGATCGGGGAGCTGTTTTTT. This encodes CASSYLIGELFF.

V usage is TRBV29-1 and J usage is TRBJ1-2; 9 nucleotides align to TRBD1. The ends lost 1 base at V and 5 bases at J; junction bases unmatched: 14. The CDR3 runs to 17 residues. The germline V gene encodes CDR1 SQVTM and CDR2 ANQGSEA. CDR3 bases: TGCAGCGTTGAAGCTCCTTGGGACAGGGCAAGTCTATATGGCTACACCTTC. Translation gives CSVEAPWDRASLYGYTF. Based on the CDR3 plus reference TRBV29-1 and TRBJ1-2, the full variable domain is SAVISQKPSRDICQRGTSLTIQCQVDSQVTMMFWYRQQPGQSLTLIATANQGSEATYESGFVIDKFPISRPNLTFSTLTVSNMSPEDSSIYLCSVEAPWDRASLYGYTFGSGTRLTVV.

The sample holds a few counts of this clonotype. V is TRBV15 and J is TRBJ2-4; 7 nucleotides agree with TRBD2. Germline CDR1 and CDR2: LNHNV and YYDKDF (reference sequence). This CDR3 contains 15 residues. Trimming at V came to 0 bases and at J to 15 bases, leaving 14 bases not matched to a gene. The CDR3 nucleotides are TGTGCCACCAGCAGAGACGGCGGGAGCCCCAACCCAGGGTACTTC. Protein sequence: CATSRDGGSPNPGYF.

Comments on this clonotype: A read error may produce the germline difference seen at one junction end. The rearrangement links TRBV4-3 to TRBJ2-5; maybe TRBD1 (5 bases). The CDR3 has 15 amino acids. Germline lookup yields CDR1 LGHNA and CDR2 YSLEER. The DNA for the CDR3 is TGCGCCAGCAGCCAAGCGTCGTGGGGCCGTGAGACACAGTACTTC. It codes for CASSQASWGRETQYF.

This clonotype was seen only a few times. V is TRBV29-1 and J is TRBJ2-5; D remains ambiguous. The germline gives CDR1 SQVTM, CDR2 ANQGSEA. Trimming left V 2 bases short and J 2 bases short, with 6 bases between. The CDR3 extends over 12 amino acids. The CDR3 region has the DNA TGCAGCGTTGAAAAGTCTCAAGAGACCCAGTACTTC. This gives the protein CSVEKSQETQYF.

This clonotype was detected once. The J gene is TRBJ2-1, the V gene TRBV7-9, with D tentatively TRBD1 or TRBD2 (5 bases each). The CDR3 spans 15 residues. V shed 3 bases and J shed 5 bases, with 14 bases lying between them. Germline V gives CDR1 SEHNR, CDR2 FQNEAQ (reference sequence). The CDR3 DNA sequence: TGTGCCAGCAGCTTCGGGGCGATCCCTGACAATGAGCAGTTCTTC. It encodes CASSFGAIPDNEQFF.

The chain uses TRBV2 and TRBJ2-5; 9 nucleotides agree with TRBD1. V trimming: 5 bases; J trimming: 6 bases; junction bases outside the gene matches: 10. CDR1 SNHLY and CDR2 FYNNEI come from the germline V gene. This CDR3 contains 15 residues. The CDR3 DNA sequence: TGTGCCAGCAGTTTACCACAGGGGGCCCTGAAGACCCAGTACTTC. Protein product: CASSLPQGALKTQYF.

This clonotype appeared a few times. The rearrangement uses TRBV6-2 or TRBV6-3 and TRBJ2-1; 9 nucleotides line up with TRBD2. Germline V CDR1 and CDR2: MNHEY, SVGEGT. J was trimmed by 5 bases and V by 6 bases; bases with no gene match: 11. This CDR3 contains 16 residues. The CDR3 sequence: CASSSMLAGQHNEQFF. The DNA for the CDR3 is TGTGCCAGCAGCTCCATGCTAGCGGGGCAACACAATGAGCAGTTCTTC.

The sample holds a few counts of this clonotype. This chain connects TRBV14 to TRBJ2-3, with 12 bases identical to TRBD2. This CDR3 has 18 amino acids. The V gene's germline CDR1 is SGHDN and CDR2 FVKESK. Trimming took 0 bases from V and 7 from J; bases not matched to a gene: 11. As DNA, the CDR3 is TGTGCCAGCAGCCAAGAAGGAGTCGGACTAGCGGGGACAAATACGCAGTATTTT. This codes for CASSQEGVGLAGTNTQYF. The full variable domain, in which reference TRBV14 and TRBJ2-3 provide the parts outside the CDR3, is EAGVTQFPSHSVIEKGQTVTLRCDPISGHDNLYWYRRVMGKEIKFLLHFVKESKQDESGMPNNRFLAERTGGTYSTLKVQPAELEDSGVYFCASSQEGVGLAGTNTQYFGPGTRLTVL.

CDR3 loop: CASSFRQVDFYSGANVLTF. The CDR3 nucleotides read TGTGCCAGCAGTTTTAGGCAGGTAGATTTCTACTCTGGGGCCAACGTCCTGACTTTC. This chain joins TRBV28 and TRBJ2-6; D not resolved. This CDR3 contains 19 residues. The V gene's germline CDR1 is MDHEN and CDR2 SYDVKM. V lost 3 bases and J lost 0, with 18 bases in between. The entire variable domain, with the rest obtained from reference TRBV28 and TRBJ2-6, is as follows: DVKVTQSSRYLVKRTGEKVFLECVQDMDHENMFWYRQDPGLGLRLIYFSYDVKMKEKGDIPEGYSVSREKKERFSLILESASTNQTSMYLCASSFRQVDFYSGANVLTFGAGSRLTVL.

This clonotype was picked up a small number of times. DNA for the CDR3: TGTGCCAGCAGCCAAGGGTTCAATAGGGGAATTCGGGACGAGCAGTACTTC. The encoded protein is CASSQGFNRGIRDEQYF. The chain uses TRBV3-1 and TRBJ2-7; TRBD1 might be the D (5 bases). Trimming took 1 base from V and 5 from J, leaving 21 bases between them. The length of the CDR3 is 17 residues. Germline-derived CDR1 and CDR2 are LGHDT and YNNKEL (reference sequence).

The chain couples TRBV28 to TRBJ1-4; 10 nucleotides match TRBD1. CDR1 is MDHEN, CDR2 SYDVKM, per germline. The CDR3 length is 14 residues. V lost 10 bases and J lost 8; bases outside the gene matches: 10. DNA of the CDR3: TGTGCCACCGACAGGGGGCGGTTATCGGAAAAACTGTTTTTT. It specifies CATDRGRLSEKLFF.

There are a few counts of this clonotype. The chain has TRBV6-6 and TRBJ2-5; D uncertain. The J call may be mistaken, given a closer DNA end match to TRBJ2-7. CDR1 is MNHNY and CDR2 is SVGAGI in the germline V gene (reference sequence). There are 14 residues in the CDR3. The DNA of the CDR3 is TGTGCCAGCAGCTCTAACGCCCCCTATTACGAGCAGTACTTC. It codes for CASSSNAPYYEQYF.

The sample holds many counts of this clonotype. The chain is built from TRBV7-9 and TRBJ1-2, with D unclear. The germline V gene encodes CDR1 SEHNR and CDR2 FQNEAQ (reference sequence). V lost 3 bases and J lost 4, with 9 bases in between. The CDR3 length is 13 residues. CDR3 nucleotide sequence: TGTGCCAGCAGCTTGCAGGAATCCTATGGCTACACCTTC. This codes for CASSLQESYGYTF.

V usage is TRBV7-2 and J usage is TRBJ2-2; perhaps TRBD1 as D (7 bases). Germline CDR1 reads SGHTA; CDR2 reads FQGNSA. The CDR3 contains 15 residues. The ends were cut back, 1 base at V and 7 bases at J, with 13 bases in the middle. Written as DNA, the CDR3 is TGTGCCAGCAGCTTAGTGGGCAGGGGGGACGGGGAGCTGTTTTTT. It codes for CASSLVGRGDGELFF. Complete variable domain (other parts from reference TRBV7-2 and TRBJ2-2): GAGVSQSPSNKVTEKGKDVELRCDPISGHTALYWYRQSLGQGLEFLIYFQGNSAPDKSGLPSDRFSAERTGGSVSTLTIQRTQQEDSAVYLCASSLVGRGDGELFFGEGSRLTVL.

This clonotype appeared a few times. The CDR3 sequence is CASSVLPGTEAFF. As DNA, the CDR3 is TGTGCCAGCAGTGTCCTCCCAGGCACTGAAGCTTTCTTT. The chain carries TRBV12-3 or TRBV12-4 and TRBJ1-1; no definite D call. Trimming cost V 5 bases and J 4 bases, with 11 bases left between them. CDR3 length equals 13 residues.

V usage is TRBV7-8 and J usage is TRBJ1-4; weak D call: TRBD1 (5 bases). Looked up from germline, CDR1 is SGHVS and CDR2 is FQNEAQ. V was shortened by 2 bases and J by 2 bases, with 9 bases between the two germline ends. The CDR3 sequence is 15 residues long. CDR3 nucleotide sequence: TGTGCCAGCAGCTTAAAGGGGTTGACTAATGAAAAACTGTTTTTT. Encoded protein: CASSLKGLTNEKLFF.

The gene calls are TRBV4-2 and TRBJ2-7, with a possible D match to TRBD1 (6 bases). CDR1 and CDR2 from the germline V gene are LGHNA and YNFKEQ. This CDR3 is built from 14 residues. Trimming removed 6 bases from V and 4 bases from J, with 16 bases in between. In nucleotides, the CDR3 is TGTGCCAGCAGTGAAGAAAGGACAGTTTACGAGCAGTACTTC. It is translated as CASSEERTVYEQYF.

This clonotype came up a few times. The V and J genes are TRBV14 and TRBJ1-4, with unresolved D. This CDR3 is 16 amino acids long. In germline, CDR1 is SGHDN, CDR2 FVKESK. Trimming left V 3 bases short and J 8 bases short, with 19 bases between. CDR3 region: CASSQTIQASGEKLFF. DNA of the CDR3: TGTGCCAGCAGCCAGACGATCCAGGCAAGTGGAGAAAAACTGTTTTTT. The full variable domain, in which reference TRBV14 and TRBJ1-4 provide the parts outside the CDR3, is EAGVTQFPSHSVIEKGQTVTLRCDPISGHDNLYWYRRVMGKEIKFLLHFVKESKQDESGMPNNRFLAERTGGTYSTLKVQPAELEDSGVYFCASSQTIQASGEKLFFGSGTQLSVL.

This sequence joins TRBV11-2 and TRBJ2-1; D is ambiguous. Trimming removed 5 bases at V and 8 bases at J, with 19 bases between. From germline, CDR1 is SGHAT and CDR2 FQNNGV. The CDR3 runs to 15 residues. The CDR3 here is CASSNGPTPRYEQFF. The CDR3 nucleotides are TGTGCCAGCAGCAACGGACCGACGCCTCGGTATGAGCAGTTCTTC.

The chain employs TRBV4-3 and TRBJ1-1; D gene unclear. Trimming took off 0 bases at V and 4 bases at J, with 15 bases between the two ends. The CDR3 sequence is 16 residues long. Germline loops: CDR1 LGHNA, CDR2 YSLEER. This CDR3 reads CASSQEGWVSGTEAFF. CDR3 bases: TGCGCCAGCAGCCAAGAGGGGTGGGTTTCTGGCACTGAAGCTTTCTTT.

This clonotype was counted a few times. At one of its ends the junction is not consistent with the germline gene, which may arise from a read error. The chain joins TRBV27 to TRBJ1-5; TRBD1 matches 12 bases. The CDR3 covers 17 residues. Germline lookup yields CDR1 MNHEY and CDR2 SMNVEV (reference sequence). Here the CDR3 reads CASSSVAGTGGNQSQHF. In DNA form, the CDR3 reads TGTGCCAGCAGTTCCGTGGCCGGGACAGGGGGCAATCAGTCCCAGCATTTT.